This T cell receptor beta chain was profiled in a study of blood T cells in healthy people across ages (dated by TCRdb to about 2015). About the investigation overall: In model experiments, template switching captured roughly one uniquely barcoded TCR beta cDNA molecule for every two T cells. For two donors (one aged 18 to 29 and one aged 80 or older), the study analyzed two additional independent replicas of 1 million unique cDNA reads from the same blood draw. The donors were split into four age groups: young (average 16 years), middle-aged (nearly 40), aged (about 62) and long-lived (over 80). To avoid experimental bias, donors of different ages were randomly spread across the sequencing lanes. Age-related changes in TCR beta repertoire diversity were measured in the study by deep sequencing normalized with unique cDNA molecular identifiers. The investigation overall reported the following: Observed TCR beta diversity per million T cells fell roughly linearly with age, and a significant reduction was already apparent by age roughly 40. Since profiling was done on bulk unsorted PBMCs, naive and antigen-experienced compartments could not be conclusively compared. A strong correlation was found between observed TCR beta diversity and the percentage of naive T cells measured by flow cytometry. Estimates of total diversity based on one million sequenced T cells were considered lower bounds and underestimates. The long-lived group showed more naive CD4+ T cells, fewer expanded clones and increased TCR diversity than the aged group, suggesting age selection. Because donor CMV infection status was unknown, age-related changes in expanded clonotypes were potentially confounded.

Donors were approximately 42 systemically healthy Caucasian individuals from Russia aged 6 to 90 years. Approximately 10 milliliters of peripheral blood were collected from each donor into EDTA-treated Vacutainer tubes. Ficoll-Paque density-gradient centrifugation was used to isolate PBMCs, with at least 6 million obtained per sample. Trizol reagent was used to extract total RNA from PBMCs, with at least 5.5 micrograms per sample. The percentages of naive CD45RAhigh/CD27high T cells were determined by flow cytometry on a PBMC aliquot from every donor. Note on this clonotype: Its target antigen remains unknown. No base quality information exists; no much larger clone differs at one position.

CDR1 and CDR2 were assigned from the germline V gene (reference sequence) as LNHDA and SQIVND. V is cut by 3 bases and J by 0 bases, and the space between the germline ends is 11 bases. CDR3 length: 15 amino acids, cysteine to phenylalanine. Only the CDR3 portion is preserved as DNA: 45 bases, with reading frame beginning at the first base. The library was built by means of 5' RACE. TCRdb names Illumina HiSeq 2500 as the instrument used. A second PCR of roughly 7 to 11 cycles was performed with a sample-barcoded 5' primer and a J-beta primer mix. A template-switch 5' adaptor carrying 12 random nucleotides introduced a unique molecular identifier onto each TCR beta cDNA molecule. At least 2.5 million CDR3-containing paired-end reads were obtained from each sample. The Mint cDNA synthesis kit, primed by a TRBC-specific oligonucleotide, was used to synthesize first-strand cDNA from all RNA. Following uracil-DNA glycosylase treatment, all cDNA underwent a first 18-cycle PCR with the universal primers M1SS and BC2_uni_R. As for how the authors treated the data: For normalization, 1 million high-quality reads were randomly selected from each sample, with every read carrying a distinct molecular identifier. Reads with shared molecular identifiers were discarded instead of being binned into consensus sequences. MiTCR, run with a Q25 quality threshold and the strictest error-elimination algorithm, handled CDR3 identification, clonotype clustering and error correction. A nonparametric unseen species model with Euler transformation was used to estimate a lower bound on total TCR beta diversity. Starting from the raw public reads, TCRdb applied fastp trimming at Q25, assembled clones with MiXCR and retained in-frame beta chains. CDR3 protein duplicates are merged, each entry listing the most common genes and DNA. In this record, the V and J calls reflect TCRdb's handling and not the investigators' own analysis. The sample records over 1,500,000 distinct CDR3 sequences, about 50% of which are singletons. Approximately 2% of the sample belongs to the ten largest clones.

This receptor chain uses TRBV19 and TRBJ1-1; a confident D gene designation cannot be given. This clonotype originated in a woman aged 40 to 50 in good health. Sequencing used blood. The CDR3 protein sequence reads: CASSMPSGMNTEAFF. In nucleotide form, the sequence is TGTGCCAGTAGTATGCCTAGCGGAATGAACACTGAAGCTTTCTTT.